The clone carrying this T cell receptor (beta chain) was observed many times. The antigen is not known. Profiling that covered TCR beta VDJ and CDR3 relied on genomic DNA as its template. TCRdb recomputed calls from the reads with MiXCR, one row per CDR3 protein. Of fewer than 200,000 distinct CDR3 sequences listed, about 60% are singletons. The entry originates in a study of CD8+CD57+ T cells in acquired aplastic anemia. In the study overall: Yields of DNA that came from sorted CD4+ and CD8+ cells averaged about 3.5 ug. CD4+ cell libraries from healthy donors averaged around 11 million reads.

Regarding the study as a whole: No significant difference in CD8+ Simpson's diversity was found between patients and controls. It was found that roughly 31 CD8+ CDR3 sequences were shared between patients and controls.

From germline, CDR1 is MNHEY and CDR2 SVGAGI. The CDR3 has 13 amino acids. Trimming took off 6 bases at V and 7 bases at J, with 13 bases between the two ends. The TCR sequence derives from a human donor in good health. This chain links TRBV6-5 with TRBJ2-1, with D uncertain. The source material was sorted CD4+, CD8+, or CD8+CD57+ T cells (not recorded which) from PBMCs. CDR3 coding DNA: TGTGCCAGCAGGTCAGGCTTAGGGAATGAGCAGTTCTTC. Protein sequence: CASRSGLGNEQFF.